Listed below are T cell receptor beta chains from one sample, sequenced in a study of regulatory T cells in long-lasting Graves disease. MiXCR was run by TCRdb on the multiplex PCR reads, yielding one entry per CDR3 protein. The table includes fewer than 650,000 distinct CDR3 sequences, around 15% detected once. This same sample was also part of a study on T cells in Graves' hyperthyroidism and ophthalmopathy.

This specimen was peripheral blood mononuclear cells (PBMCs), taken at new diagnosis, from a patient treated with antithyroid drugs. The receptors come from a man aged 18 to 35 with Graves disease. Each CDR3 is given with its conserved first and last residue. Fields, in order: clone size, D gene, V gene, J gene, CDR3 DNA, CDR3 protein. The D gene is left open where the match is weak. Some rows have no size entry. The others give once, few or many, or a class for an expanded clone.

>NA|NA|TRBV5-1|TRBJ1-5
TGCGCCAGCAGCTTGGGGGAATCGGGCAATCAGCCCCAGCATTTT
CASSLGESGNQPQHF
>few|TRBD2|TRBV29-1|TRBJ2-1
TGCAGCGTTGCCTTACCGGGACTAGCGGGATATGAGCAGTTCTTC
CSVALPGLAGYEQFF
>many|NA|TRBV27|TRBJ1-1
TGTGCCAGCAGTTTATCGTCAGGGTTGTATCACACTGAAGCTTTCTTT
CASSLSSGLYHTEAFF
>few|NA|TRBV10-2|TRBJ2-1
TGCGCCAGCAGTGACAGGGAGTGGGATGAGCAGTTCTTC
CASSDREWDEQFF
>NA|NA|TRBV20-1|TRBJ2-3
TGCAGTGCTAGAACCCTCCCCGGTACGCAGTATTTT
CSARTLPGTQYF
>few|NA|TRBV6-5|TRBJ2-1
TGTGCCAGCAGTTTGGGGACAGAGCAGTTCTTC
CASSLGTEQFF
>NA|NA|TRBV6-1|TRBJ2-4
TGTGCCAGCAGTGAAGAGGAGGGGCCGGGAAACATTCAGTACTTC
CASSEEEGPGNIQYF
>NA|NA|TRBV18|TRBJ2-5
TGTGCCAGCTCACCAGGAACGACAGGAAAGTACCAAGAGACCCAGTACTTC
CASSPGTTGKYQETQYF
>NA|NA|TRBV25-1|TRBJ2-5
TGTGCCAGCGAGGTGGGAGAGACCCAGTACTTC
CASEVGETQYF
>few|NA|TRBV12-3/TRBV12-4|TRBJ1-2
TGTGCCAGCAGTTTATCCCGAGGGGCTAACTATGGCTACACCTTC
CASSLSRGANYGYTF
>many|NA|TRBV6-1|TRBJ2-3
TGTGCCAGCAGACCAGGACAGCTCGGCACAGATACGCAGTATTTT
CASRPGQLGTDTQYF
>few|TRBD1|TRBV24-1|TRBJ2-2
TGTGCCACCAGTGATTCAGGGACAGCGAACACCGGGGAGCTGTTTTTT
CATSDSGTANTGELFF
>many|NA|TRBV28|TRBJ1-4
TGTGCCAGCAGTCATTACAGACAAGCTAATGAAAAACTGTTTTTT
CASSHYRQANEKLFF
>many|NA|TRBV6-1|TRBJ2-2
TGTGCCAGCAGTGAACTTAGGGCCCGGGGCACCGGGGAGCTGTTTTTT
CASSELRARGTGELFF
>NA|TRBD1|TRBV19|TRBJ2-3
TGTGCCAGTCGGGACAGGGGGCTCACAGATACGCAGTATTTT
CASRDRGLTDTQYF
>many|NA|TRBV12-3/TRBV12-4|TRBJ1-1
TGTGCCAGCAGTTTGGGGCCGGCAGGCGGAGGAGTTGAAGCTTTCTTT
CASSLGPAGGGVEAFF
>many|NA|TRBV6-1|TRBJ2-2
TGTGCCAGCAGTGTTTTGGGGGAGGTACGGACCGGGGAGCTGTTTTTT
CASSVLGEVRTGELFF
>few|NA|TRBV20-1|TRBJ1-2
TGCAGTGCTAGAGACCTAACCTATGGCTACACCTTC
CSARDLTYGYTF
>few|NA|TRBV29-1|TRBJ2-3
TGCAGCGTTGAGTCCCTTTGGGATACGCAGTATTTT
CSVESLWDTQYF
>NA|NA|TRBV7-9|TRBJ2-3
TGTGCCAGCAGCGCCCTGGACAGTTGGGAAGATACGCAGTATTTT
CASSALDSWEDTQYF
>many|TRBD2|TRBV20-1|TRBJ2-1
TGCAGTGCTAGAGATTGGGGGACTAGCGTGCAGTACAATGAGCAGTTCTTC
CSARDWGTSVQYNEQFF
>NA|TRBD2|TRBV7-9|TRBJ2-1
TGTGCCAGCAGCCAAAGTAGCGGGAGGCCCAATGAGCAGTTCTTC
CASSQSSGRPNEQFF
>many|NA|TRBV3-1|TRBJ2-3
TGTGCCAGCCAGCCCCGGAGTGAGCTACGAGATACGCAGTATTTT
CASQPRSELRDTQYF
>many|NA|TRBV6-9|TRBJ2-3
TGTGCCAGCAGTTACCTCTTCAGCGGCAGCACAGATACGCAGTATTTT
CASSYLFSGSTDTQYF
>many|TRBD2|TRBV5-1|TRBJ2-7
TGCGCCAGCAGTGGGACTAGCGATCCGTCCTACGAGCAGTACTTC
CASSGTSDPSYEQYF
>many|NA|TRBV7-9|TRBJ2-5
TGTGCCAGCAGCCCGGCCCCAGGGGAAGAGACCCAGTACTTC
CASSPAPGEETQYF
>NA|NA|TRBV20-1|TRBJ2-7
TGCAGTGCTCCACAGGGAGTCGAGCAGTACTTC
CSAPQGVEQYF
>many|NA|TRBV3-1|TRBJ1-5
TGTGCCAGCAGCCAAGGCAGGGCCCGGCAGCCCCAGCATTTT
CASSQGRARQPQHF
>few|TRBD2|TRBV27|TRBJ2-1
TGTGCCAGCAGCTCACCACGGGGGGGTTACAATGAGCAGTTCTTC
CASSSPRGGYNEQFF
>many|NA|TRBV11-2|TRBJ1-6
TGTGCCAGCAGCTCCACCGGGGCCGGGGATTCACCCCTCCACTTT
CASSSTGAGDSPLHF
>many|NA|TRBV7-9|TRBJ1-1
TGTGCCAGCAGCTTTAGTACAGGCTTGAACACTGAAGCTTTCTTT
CASSFSTGLNTEAFF
>NA|TRBD1|TRBV5-4|TRBJ1-1
TGTGCCAGCAGCAACGATGACAGGGTTTGGGGTGGGAGTACTGAAGCTTTCTTT
CASSNDDRVWGGSTEAFF
>many|TRBD2|TRBV5-1|TRBJ2-7
TGCGCCAGCAGCTTGAGTAGCCGGGAGGTAGTGCAGTACTTC
CASSLSSREVVQYF
>few|NA|TRBV3-1|TRBJ2-7
TGTGCCAGCAGCCCTCGGGAGGGGGCGGTTTCCTTC
CASSPREGAVSF
>many|NA|TRBV18|TRBJ1-2
TGTGCCAGCTCACCACCGCGTGGACAGCCCTATGGCTACACCTTC
CASSPPRGQPYGYTF
>NA|NA|TRBV20-1|TRBJ2-7
TGCAGTGCTAGCTCCCGGGACCGCCGCTACGAGCAGTACTTC
CSASSRDRRYEQYF
>once|NA|TRBV3-1|TRBJ2-6
TGTGCCAGCAGCCAAGAAGTGCCCCGGTTCGGGGCCAACGTCCTGACTTTC
CASSQEVPRFGANVLTF
>NA|NA|TRBV5-5|TRBJ2-5
TGTGCCAGCAGCTTAGGGTACGGCCAAGAGACCCAGTACTTC
CASSLGYGQETQYF
>NA|TRBD1|TRBV29-1|TRBJ1-2
TGCAGCGTTGACCCATTTGGGACAGGCGGATCTTATGGCTACACCTTC
CSVDPFGTGGSYGYTF
>NA|NA|TRBV3-1|TRBJ1-1
TGTGCCAGCAGCCAAGTGCGAAAAGCTGAAGCTTTCTTT
CASSQVRKAEAFF
>few|NA|TRBV20-1|TRBJ2-7
TGCAGTGCTAGCGACGGAACCTACGAGCAGTACTTC
CSASDGTYEQYF
>NA|TRBD2|TRBV20-1|TRBJ2-1
TGCAGTGCCCGGGGGGGGGATGGTGAGCAGTTCTTC
CSARGGDGEQFF
>NA|NA|TRBV14|TRBJ2-5
TGTGCCAGCAGCCAACTTAAGACTCAGGCCCACCAAGAGACCCAGTACTTC
CASSQLKTQAHQETQYF
>NA|NA|TRBV11-3|TRBJ2-7
TGTGCCAGCAGCCAAGACCCGGACTACCCCTCCTACGAGCAGTACTTC
CASSQDPDYPSYEQYF
>many|TRBD2|TRBV11-3|TRBJ2-7
TGTGCCAGCAGCTCCCCGGCGGGAGACTCCTACGAGCAGTACTTC
CASSSPAGDSYEQYF
>NA|TRBD2|TRBV9|TRBJ2-1
TGTGCCAGCAGCGGACGGGACTACCCCTCGGATGAGCAGTTCTTC
CASSGRDYPSDEQFF
>many|NA|TRBV18|TRBJ2-3
TGTGCCAGCAGCTTATTGGATGGCAGCACAGATACGCAGTATTTT
CASSLLDGSTDTQYF
>many|TRBD2|TRBV7-2|TRBJ2-7
TGTGCCAGCAGCTTAGGGTTGCCTTGGCTAGCGGGAGACGAGCAGTACTTC
CASSLGLPWLAGDEQYF
>NA|TRBD1|TRBV20-1|TRBJ1-3
TGCAGTGCCCTCGACCCTACGAGAGGGGGCCACTCTGGAAACACCATATATTTT
CSALDPTRGGHSGNTIYF
>NA|NA|TRBV5-5|TRBJ2-1
TGTGCCAGCATAAACCGCTTCAGTGAGCAGTTCTTC
CASINRFSEQFF
>NA|NA|TRBV20-1|TRBJ1-5
TGCAGTGCTAGAAACGGAGGAAGCAATCAGCCCCAGCATTTT
CSARNGGSNQPQHF
>few|NA|TRBV5-1|TRBJ1-5
TGCGCCAGCAGCATAATAGGGAAAGACAATCAGCCCCAGCATTTT
CASSIIGKDNQPQHF
>many|NA|TRBV11-2|TRBJ2-1
TGTGCCAGCAGCTTCGCCCCAAGTAGCGGCCTATTCTCCTACAATGAGCAGTTCTTC
CASSFAPSSGLFSYNEQFF
>NA|NA|TRBV6-1|TRBJ1-4
TGTGCCACCATGACGGCAGCGCCCCTTGGAACTAATGAAAAACTGTTTTTT
CATMTAAPLGTNEKLFF